The rows below give T cell receptor beta chains drawn from one sample of a study of beta chain features in type 1 diabetes. The repertoire was sequenced with immunoSEQ multiplex PCR; TCRdb's copy has only in-frame clones and lacks some. This sample has about 220,000 clones, with approximately 10% found just once. Sequencing was carried out using central memory CD4+ T cells from blood. Receptor source: a man aged 18 to 29 in good health. CDR3s include the opening cysteine and the closing phenylalanine or tryptophan. A D gene is named only where the DNA matches it firmly. Expanded clones get a size class; other rows say once, few or many, or leave the size out.

13 TRBJ1-1 TRBV30 - TRBD1 CAWGTVFNTEAFF TGTGCCTGGGGGACAGTCTTTAACACTGAAGCTTTCTTT
14 TRBJ2-1 TRBV5-4 few TRBD1 CASRPDRGLDEQFF TGTGCCAGCAGACCTGACAGGGGGCTAGATGAGCAGTTCTTC
12 TRBJ1-1 TRBV7-9 - - CASSWADTEAFF TGTGCCAGCAGCTGGGCGGACACTGAAGCTTTCTTT
14 TRBJ1-4 TRBV30 few - CAWSVGQGMEKLFF TGTGCCTGGAGTGTAGGGCAGGGCATGGAAAAACTGTTTTTT
13 TRBJ2-3 TRBV30 - - CALSRQSTDTQYF TGTGCCTTGAGTCGACAGAGCACAGATACGCAGTATTTT
14 TRBJ1-1 TRBV25-1 few - CASSDLRGGTEAFF TGTGCCAGCAGTGACCTGCGAGGGGGCACTGAAGCTTTCTTT
14 TRBJ1-1 TRBV6-5 few TRBD1 CASEPGQMNTEAFF TGTGCCAGCGAACCGGGACAGATGAACACTGAAGCTTTCTTT
15 TRBJ2-1 TRBV28 many - CASSPTGTGYNEQFF TGTGCCAGCAGCCCGACCGGGACTGGCTACAATGAGCAGTTCTTC
14 TRBJ2-3 TRBV5-4 - TRBD1 CASSPGTGKDTQYF TGTGCCAGCAGTCCCGGGACAGGGAAAGATACGCAGTATTTT
13 TRBJ2-1 TRBV6-1 - - CASSHLRELGQFF TGTGCCAGCAGTCACCTCCGGGAGCTAGGGCAGTTCTTC
14 TRBJ2-5 TRBV9 - - CASSGRQAGETQYF TGTGCCAGCAGCGGCCGACAGGCGGGGGAGACCCAGTACTTC
13 TRBJ2-7 TRBV4-2 few - CASSQDHGYEQYF TGTGCCAGCAGCCAAGATCATGGCTACGAGCAGTACTTC
15 TRBJ2-3 TRBV15 - TRBD2 CATSYRTSGSDTQYF TGTGCCACCAGCTACAGGACTAGCGGGAGTGATACGCAGTATTTT
16 TRBJ2-5 TRBV14 medium-sized TRBD2 CASSQATSGRGETQYF TGTGCCAGCAGCCAAGCGACTAGCGGGAGGGGAGAGACCCAGTACTTC